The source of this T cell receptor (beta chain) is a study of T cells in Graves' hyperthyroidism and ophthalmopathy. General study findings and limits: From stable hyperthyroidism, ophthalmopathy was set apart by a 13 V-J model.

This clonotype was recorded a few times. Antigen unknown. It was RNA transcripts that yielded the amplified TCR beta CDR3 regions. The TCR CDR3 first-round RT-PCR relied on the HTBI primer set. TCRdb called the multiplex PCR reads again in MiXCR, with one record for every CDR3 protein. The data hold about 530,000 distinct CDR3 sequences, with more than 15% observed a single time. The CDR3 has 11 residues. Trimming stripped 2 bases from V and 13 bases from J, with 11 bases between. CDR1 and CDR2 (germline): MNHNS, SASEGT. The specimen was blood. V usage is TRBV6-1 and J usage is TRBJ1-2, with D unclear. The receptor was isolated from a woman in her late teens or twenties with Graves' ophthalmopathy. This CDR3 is CASSEKGEGTF. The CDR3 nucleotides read TGTGCCAGCAGTGAAAAGGGAGAGGGCACCTTC.